Sequencing of this T cell receptor (beta chain) was carried out in a study of neurological immune-mediated disorders. Findings and caveats of the study: One related-CDR3 cluster, which may be a signature, held the repertoires of 18 of 34 multiple sclerosis patients after phylogenetic grouping. CDR3 amino acid sequences of expanded clones were not shared across subjects, a result suggesting private repertoires in all groups.

The authors produced cDNA by 5'RACE using 10-nucleotide random UMIs. TCRdb called the 5' RACE reads again in MiXCR, with one record for every CDR3 protein. The sample contains some 66,000 distinct CDR3 sequences, roughly 4.5% of which appear only once. With respect to this clonotype: Its antigen is unknown.

The CDR3 runs to 15 residues. Trimming removed 5 bases at V and 8 bases at J, with 20 bases between. Germline CDR1 is SGHRS and CDR2 is YFSETQ. This clonotype was obtained from a man aged 25 to 45 with multiple sclerosis. The sequenced sample consisted of PBMCs. The chain has TRBV5-1 and TRBJ2-1; D is possibly TRBD1 or TRBD2 (7 bases each). The CDR3 coding sequence is TGCGCCAGCAGACGCAGGGGGGGCTACGGGTATGAGCAGTTCTTC. Translating it yields CASRRRGGYGYEQFF. The whole variable domain, remainder taken from reference TRBV5-1 and TRBJ2-1, is KAGVTQTPRYLIKTRGQQVTLSCSPISGHRSVSWYQQTPGQGLQFLFEYFSETQRNKGNFPGRFSGRQFSNSRSEMNVSTLELGDSALYLCASRRRGGYGYEQFFGPGTRLTVL.